Presented here are 15 T cell receptor beta chains from one specimen sequenced in a study of cytomegalovirus exposure and HLA in healthy donors (dated by TCRdb to between 2016 and 2019). Receptors were amplified or captured by the immunoSEQ multiplex PCR assay. For the multiplex PCR, a mixture combining 60 forward primers for TCR Vbeta segments and 13 reverse primers for TCR Jbeta segments was used. The table comes from immuneACCESS by way of TCRdb, which keeps in-frame sequences with V and J called. Part of the clones is missing from these tables; in studies checked, under half for an unresolved V gene and the rest for unknown reasons. The sample contains approximately 140,000 clones, approximately 80% of them found a single time. The ten largest clones represent under 7% of the sample. What was sequenced was PBMCs. The receptors were sampled from a woman aged 40 to 50 in good health and CMV-seropositive.

This clone has more than one count but fewer than ten. The chain is built from TRBV28 and TRBJ2-2, with a possible D match to TRBD2 (5 bases). Germline CDR1 MDHEN, CDR2 SYDVKM. Trimming shortened V by 1 base and J by 3 bases, and 9 bases separated the two germline ends. The CDR3 consists of 15 residues. CDR3 residues: CASSLYLGDTGELFF. The CDR3 DNA sequence: TGTGCCAGCAGTTTATACCTCGGGGACACCGGGGAGCTGTTTTTT.

The V call is TRBV19, the J call TRBJ2-3; 10 bases line up with TRBD2. CDR1 is LNHDA, CDR2 SQIVND, per germline (reference sequence). J lost 3 bases, V lost 3 bases, and 3 bases had no gene match. The CDR3 length is 15 residues. The CDR3 is CASSIGLAVTDTQYF. CDR3 nucleotide sequence: TGTGCCAGTAGTATTGGACTAGCGGTAACAGATACGCAGTATTTT.

The chain uses TRBV5-6 and TRBJ2-4, with D perhaps matching TRBD2 (6 bases). CDR3 length: 16 residues. Trimming pared 5 bases from V and 6 bases from J, leaving 21 bases between. Germline V CDR1 and CDR2: SGHDT, YYEEEE. The CDR3 bases are TGTGCCAGCAGTTACGGACGGGGGTTCGCCCTAAACATTCAGTACTTC. Protein sequence: CASSYGRGFALNIQYF.

This chain uses TRBV30 with TRBJ1-1; no firm D call. V was cut by 1 base and J by 10 bases, with 16 bases left in between. The CDR3 length is 13 residues. Germline lookup yields CDR1 GTSNPN and CDR2 SVGIG (reference sequence). The CDR3 DNA follows: TGTGCCTGGAGTGGAGGCGGGGTAGGGTTAGCTTTCTTT. Its translation is CAWSGGGVGLAFF. Looking up the rest from reference TRBV30 and TRBJ1-1 gives the full variable domain: SQTIHQWPATLVQPVGSPLSLECTVEGTSNPNLYWYRQAAGRGLQLLFYSVGIGQISSEVPQNLSASRPQDRQFILSSKKLLLSDSGFYLCAWSGGGVGLAFFGQGTRLTVV.

V usage is TRBV2 and J usage is TRBJ1-1; 8 bases match TRBD1. In germline, CDR1 is SNHLY, CDR2 FYNNEI. V shed 6 bases and J 8 bases; nucleotides not matched to a gene: 11. The CDR3 length is 14 residues. This CDR3 reads CASRGRTGLAEAFF. In DNA, the CDR3 is TGTGCCAGCAGGGGTAGGACAGGGCTGGCAGAAGCTTTCTTT. The whole variable domain, remainder taken from reference TRBV2 and TRBJ1-1, is EPEVTQTPSHQVTQMGQEVILRCVPISNHLYFYWYRQILGQKVEFLVSFYNNEISEKSEIFDDQFSVERPDGSNFTLKIRSTKLEDSAMYFCASRGRTGLAEAFFGQGTRLTVV.

The rearrangement links TRBV7-9 to TRBJ2-4, with TRBD2 identical over 7 bases. Per the germline V gene, CDR1 is SEHNR and CDR2 is FQNEAQ (reference sequence). V lost 1 base to trimming and J lost 2 bases; unmatched junction nucleotides: 5. The CDR3 contains 16 residues. The CDR3 DNA sequence: TGTGCCAGCAGCTTAGGGGGAGGGAGTCCCAAAAACATTCAGTACTTC. The encoded protein is CASSLGGGSPKNIQYF. The full variable domain, with the rest looked up from reference TRBV7-9 and TRBJ2-4, is DTGVSQNPRHKITKRGQNVTFRCDPISEHNRLYWYRQTLGQGPEFLTYFQNEAQLEKSRLLSDRFSAERPKGSFSTLEIQRTEQGDSAMYLCASSLGGGSPKNIQYFGAGTRLSVL.

V and J are TRBV5-6 and TRBJ2-5, with TRBD1 matching 7 bases. Trimming at V came to 0 bases and at J to 5 bases, leaving 10 bases not matched to a gene. The CDR3 runs 16 residues. Germline V gives CDR1 SGHDT, CDR2 YYEEEE. CDR3 in amino acids: CASSLAPGTAGETQYF. In nucleotides, the CDR3 is TGTGCCAGCAGCTTGGCCCCCGGGACAGCAGGGGAGACCCAGTACTTC.

The V call is TRBV29-1, the J call TRBJ1-3; 9 bases are shared with TRBD1. V gave up 3 bases and J gave up 0 bases; unmatched junction bases: 3. The CDR3 runs to 15 residues. Germline V gene data show CDR1 as SQVTM and CDR2 as ANQGSEA. CDR3 sequence (DNA): TGCAGCGTTGATGGGACAGGGCCCTCTGGAAACACCATATATTTT. Translating it yields CSVDGTGPSGNTIYF.

The chain is built from TRBV2 and TRBJ2-3; D possibly corresponds to TRBD2 (6 bases). The germline V gene encodes CDR1 SNHLY and CDR2 FYNNEI. The CDR3 loop spans 14 amino acids. With 4 bases removed from V and 3 bases from J, the gap between germline ends came to 11 bases. The CDR3 nucleotides are TGTGCCAGCAGTGGAAGGACTACGACAGATACGCAGTATTTT. Encoded protein: CASSGRTTTDTQYF.

The chain recombines TRBV7-2 with TRBJ1-1, with 10 bases aligning to TRBD1. Germline loops: CDR1 SGHTA, CDR2 FQGNSA. The CDR3 extends over 14 amino acids. The J segment lost 4 bases and the V segment lost 5 bases, leaving 4 bases of the junction unmatched. CDR3 in DNA: TGTGCCAGCAGCAGACAGGGGGCAGGCACTGAAGCTTTCTTT. Its translation is CASSRQGAGTEAFF.

The rearrangement uses TRBV2 and TRBJ2-1; 7 bases fit TRBD2. The germline V gene encodes CDR1 SNHLY and CDR2 FYNNEI. This CDR3 has 10 amino acids. After removal of 9 bases from V and 10 bases from J, the junction contained 3 bases not matched to a gene. The CDR3 DNA reads as TGTGCCAGGGGGGGGTCGGAGCAGTTCTTC. It is translated as CARGGSEQFF. Supplemented by reference TRBV2 and TRBJ2-1, the full variable domain reads EPEVTQTPSHQVTQMGQEVILRCVPISNHLYFYWYRQILGQKVEFLVSFYNNEISEKSEIFDDQFSVERPDGSNFTLKIRSTKLEDSAMYFCARGGSEQFFGPGTRLTVL.

The V gene is TRBV15, the J gene TRBJ2-1; D is perhaps TRBD2 (6 bases). The CDR3 runs 15 residues. V was cut by 1 base and J by 6 bases, with 13 bases left in between. Germline lookup yields CDR1 LNHNV and CDR2 YYDKDF (reference sequence). CDR3 loop: CATSRAPGVINEQFF. The CDR3 DNA is TGTGCCACCAGCAGAGCACCGGGAGTTATCAATGAGCAGTTCTTC.

V gene TRBV6-6 combines with J gene TRBJ1-3; the D gene is possibly TRBD1 (6 bases). This CDR3 spans 14 amino acids. V was cut by 4 bases and J by 0 bases, with 7 bases left in between. The germline V gene has CDR1 MNHNY and CDR2 SVGAGI (reference sequence). CDR3: CASSWDISGNTIYF. DNA of the CDR3: TGTGCCAGCAGTTGGGACATCTCTGGAAACACCATATATTTT.

The J gene is TRBJ2-2, the V gene TRBV2; the match to TRBD2 covers 7 bases. Trimming cost V 7 bases and J 1 base; bases outside gene matches: 6. Germline CDR1 SNHLY, CDR2 FYNNEI. CDR3 length: 15 residues. CDR3 in DNA: TGTGCCAGCAATACAGCGGGATTGAACACCGGGGAGCTGTTTTTT. Translation gives CASNTAGLNTGELFF.

This chain joins TRBV19 and TRBJ2-1; a weak D match, TRBD2 (7 bases). The CDR3 has 13 amino acids. Germline V CDR1 and CDR2: LNHDA, SQIVND (reference sequence). V was cut by 3 bases and J by 9 bases, with 12 bases left in between. Written as DNA, the CDR3 is TGTGCCAGTAGTATGAGGGGGGGCCGTGAGCAGTTCTTC. This sequence encodes CASSMRGGREQFF. Drawing the rest from reference TRBV19 and TRBJ2-1, the complete variable domain is DGGITQSPKYLFRKEGQNVTLSCEQNLNHDAMYWYRQDPGQGLRLIYYSQIVNDFQKGDIAEGYSVSREKKESFPLTVTSAQKNPTAFYLCASSMRGGREQFFGPGTRLTVL.